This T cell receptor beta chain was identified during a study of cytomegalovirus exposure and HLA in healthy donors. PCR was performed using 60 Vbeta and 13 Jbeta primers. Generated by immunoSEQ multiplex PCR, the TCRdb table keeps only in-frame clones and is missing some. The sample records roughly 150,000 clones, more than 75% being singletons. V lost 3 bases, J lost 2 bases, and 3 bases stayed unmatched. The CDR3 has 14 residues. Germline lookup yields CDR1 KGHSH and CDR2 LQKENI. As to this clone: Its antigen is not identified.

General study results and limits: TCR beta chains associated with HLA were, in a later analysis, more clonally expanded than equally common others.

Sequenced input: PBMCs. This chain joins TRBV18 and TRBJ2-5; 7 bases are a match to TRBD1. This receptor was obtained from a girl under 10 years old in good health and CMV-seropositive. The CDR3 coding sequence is TGTGCCAGCTCACCCCGGGACAGACAAGAGACCCAGTACTTC. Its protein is CASSPRDRQETQYF.